The 9 T cell receptor beta chains below all came from one sample that was sequenced in a study of OX40 agonist ivuxolimab in advanced cancers. The data were produced by immunoSEQ multiplex PCR, yet TCRdb's version contains in-frame clones alone and is incomplete. The sample has about 58,000 clones, around four fifths seen once. The sample was CD4+ or CD8+ T cells sorted from blood, taken in a trial of the OX40 agonist ivuxolimab. These TCRs come from an adult with an advanced solid tumor such as melanoma, head and neck, liver or kidney cancer.

The V call is TRBV9, the J call TRBJ2-3, with D perhaps matching TRBD2 (5 bases). V gave up 0 bases and J gave up 1 base, with 9 bases separating them. Germline values: CDR1 SGDLS, CDR2 YYNGEE. The CDR3 is 15 residues long. This CDR3 is CASSVVDSGTDTQYF. DNA of the CDR3: TGTGCCAGCAGCGTAGTGGATAGCGGCACAGATACGCAGTATTTT.

The V gene is TRBV19, the J gene TRBJ1-2; possible D gene TRBD1, 5 bases. V was pared by 4 bases and J by 0 bases, with 15 bases between. This CDR3 is 16 amino acids long. CDR1 is LNHDA and CDR2 is SQIVND in the germline V gene (reference sequence). The CDR3 DNA sequence: TGTGCCAGTAGTAACCCCGGACATTCACCTAACTATGGCTACACCTTC. Encoded protein: CASSNPGHSPNYGYTF.

The chain couples TRBV6-1 to TRBJ2-3; 7 nucleotides match TRBD2. V trimming: 1 base; J trimming: 4 bases; junction bases outside the gene matches: 5. Germline assignment: CDR1 MNHNS and CDR2 SASEGT. This CDR3 region has 15 residues. CDR3 region: CASSEVAGEADTQYF. CDR3 sequence (DNA): TGTGCCAGCAGTGAAGTGGCGGGGGAGGCAGATACGCAGTATTTT.

This clone was counted only a few times. V usage is TRBV7-9 and J usage is TRBJ2-5, with TRBD1 matching 11 bases. V lost 2 bases and J lost 5; bases outside the gene matches: 4. The germline gives CDR1 SEHNR, CDR2 FQNEAQ (reference sequence). This CDR3 comprises 15 residues. Here the CDR3 reads CASSLWTGGRETQYF. In DNA form, the CDR3 reads TGTGCCAGCAGCTTATGGACAGGGGGCCGTGAGACCCAGTACTTC.

This chain joins TRBV2 and TRBJ1-1, with D maybe TRBD1 (6 bases). The germline V gene encodes CDR1 SNHLY and CDR2 FYNNEI. Deletions cut 2 bases from V and 5 bases from J, with 15 bases between. There are 15 residues in the CDR3. CDR3 nucleotides: TGTGCCAGCAGTGAAATTGGGGGCGCGGGGACTGAAGCTTTCTTT. Residues: CASSEIGGAGTEAFF.

The chain joins TRBV19 to TRBJ1-5; no clear D. Germline CDR1 is LNHDA and CDR2 is SQIVND (reference sequence). The CDR3 runs 14 residues. The germline V and J ends were trimmed by 8 bases and 3 bases, with 14 bases remaining between them. CDR3 sequence (DNA): TGTGCCAGTTCGAGCGGCAGAAACAATCAGCCCCAGCATTTT. Amino acid sequence: CASSSGRNNQPQHF.

The rearrangement links TRBV4-2 to TRBJ2-7; 9 bases fit TRBD2. CDR1 and CDR2 from the germline V gene are LGHNA and YNFKEQ. Germline trimming cut 0 bases from V and 4 bases from J; bases unmatched to any gene: 7. The CDR3 has 16 amino acids. The CDR3 loop reads CASSQDLAGGRYEQYF. The CDR3 nucleotides read TGTGCCAGCAGCCAAGATTTGGCGGGGGGGCGGTACGAGCAGTACTTC.

The V call is TRBV5-5, the J call TRBJ1-2; D not certain. CDR3 length: 14 amino acids. Germline V gene sequence: CDR1 SGHKS, CDR2 YYEKEE (reference sequence). With 0 bases removed from V and 4 bases from J, the gap between germline ends came to 10 bases. The CDR3 here is CASSLGRGSYGYTF. CDR3 in DNA: TGTGCCAGCAGCTTGGGTCGGGGAAGCTATGGCTACACCTTC.

This clone was seen once. The chain links TRBV28 to TRBJ2-5; the match to TRBD1 covers 9 bases. With 5 bases clipped from V and 4 bases from J, the junction kept 8 bases outside the gene matches. This CDR3 contains 15 residues. Germline lookup yields CDR1 MDHEN and CDR2 SYDVKM. The CDR3 nucleotides are TGTGCCAGCAGTGTACAGGGGGCGCTGAGAGAGACCCAGTACTTC. Translation: CASSVQGALRETQYF.